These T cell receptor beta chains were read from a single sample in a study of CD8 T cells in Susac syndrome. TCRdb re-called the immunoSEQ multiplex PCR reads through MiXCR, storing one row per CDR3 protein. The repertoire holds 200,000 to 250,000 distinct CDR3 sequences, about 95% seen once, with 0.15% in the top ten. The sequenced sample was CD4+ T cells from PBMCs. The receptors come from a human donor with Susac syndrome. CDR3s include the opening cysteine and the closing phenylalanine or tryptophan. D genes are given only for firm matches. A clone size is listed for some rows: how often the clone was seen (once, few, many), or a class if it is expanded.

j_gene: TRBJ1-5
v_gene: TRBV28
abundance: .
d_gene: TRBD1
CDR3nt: TGTGCCAGCAGTCACACAGGGGGCTCGAATCAGCCCCAGCATTTT
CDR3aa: CASSHTGGSNQPQHF

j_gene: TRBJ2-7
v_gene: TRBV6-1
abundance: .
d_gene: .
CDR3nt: TGTGCCAGCAGTCGACTCATTTCCTACGAGCAGTACTTC
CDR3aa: CASSRLISYEQYF

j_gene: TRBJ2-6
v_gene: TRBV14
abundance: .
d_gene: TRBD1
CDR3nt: TGTGCCAGCAGCCAAGCCGGGACAGCCAACTCTGGGGCCAACGTCCTGACTTTC
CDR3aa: CASSQAGTANSGANVLTF

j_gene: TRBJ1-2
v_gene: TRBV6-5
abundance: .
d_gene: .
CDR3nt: TGTGCCAGCAGTTCGGCGGCGGGGAATAACTATGGCTACACCTTC
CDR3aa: CASSSAAGNNYGYTF

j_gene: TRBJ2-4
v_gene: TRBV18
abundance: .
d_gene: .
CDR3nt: TGTGCCAGCTCACCATTCGATGGAACCAAAAACATTCAGTACTTC
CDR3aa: CASSPFDGTKNIQYF

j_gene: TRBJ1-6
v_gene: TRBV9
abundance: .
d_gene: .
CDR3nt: TGTGCCAGCAGCGCCCCAGGGATCAATTCACCCCTCCACTTT
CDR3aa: CASSAPGINSPLHF

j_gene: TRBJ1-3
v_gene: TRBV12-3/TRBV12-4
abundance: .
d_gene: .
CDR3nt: TGTGCCAGCAGTCCGTCGGCAAGAGGAAACACCATATATTTT
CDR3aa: CASSPSARGNTIYF

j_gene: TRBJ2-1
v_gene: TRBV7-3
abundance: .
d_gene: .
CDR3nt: TGTGCCAGCAGCCGACCGGGACTTATTCAATACAATGAGCAGTTCTTC
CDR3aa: CASSRPGLIQYNEQFF

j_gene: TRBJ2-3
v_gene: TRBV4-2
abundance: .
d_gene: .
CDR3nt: TGTGCCAGCAGCCAAGATAGCGGCCAAAATACGCAGTATTTT
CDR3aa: CASSQDSGQNTQYF

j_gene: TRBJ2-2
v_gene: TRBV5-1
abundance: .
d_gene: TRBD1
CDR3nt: TGCGCCAGCAGCCCCGACAGGGACACCGGGGAGCTGTTTTTT
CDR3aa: CASSPDRDTGELFF

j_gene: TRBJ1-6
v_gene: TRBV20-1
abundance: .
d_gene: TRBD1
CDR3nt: TGCAGTGCTAGAGATCGGATTCGTCAGGGGGCAGGGTCACCCCTCCACTTT
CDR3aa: CSARDRIRQGAGSPLHF

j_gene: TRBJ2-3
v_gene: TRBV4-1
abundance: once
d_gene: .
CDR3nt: TGCGCCAGCAGCTCGGGACCCGCGGGAGATACGCAGTATTTT
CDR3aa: CASSSGPAGDTQYF

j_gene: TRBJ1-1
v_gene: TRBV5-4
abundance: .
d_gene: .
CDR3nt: TGTGCCAGCAGCTTTCCCACAGGGAGGAACACTGAAGCTTTCTTT
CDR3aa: CASSFPTGRNTEAFF

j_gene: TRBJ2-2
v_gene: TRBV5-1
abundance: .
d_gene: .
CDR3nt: TGCGCCAGCAGCTACGGACGGACCGGGGAGCTGTTTTTT
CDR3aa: CASSYGRTGELFF

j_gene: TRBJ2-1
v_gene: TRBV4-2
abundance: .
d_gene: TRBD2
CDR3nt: TGTGCCAGCAGCCCAACTAGCGGGGGTGACAATGAGCAGTTCTTC
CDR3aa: CASSPTSGGDNEQFF

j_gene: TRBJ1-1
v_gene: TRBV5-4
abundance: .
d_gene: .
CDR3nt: TGTGCCAGCAGAAGGGAAGACACTGAAGCTTTCTTT
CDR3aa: CASRREDTEAFF

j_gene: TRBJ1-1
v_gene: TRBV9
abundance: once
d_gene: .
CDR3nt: TGTGCCAGCAGCGTAGACCCCGGAGGAGCTACAGTGAACACTGAAGCTTTCTTT
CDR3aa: CASSVDPGGATVNTEAFF

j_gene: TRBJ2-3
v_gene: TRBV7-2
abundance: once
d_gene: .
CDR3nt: TGTGCCAGCAGCTTAACCCCCCGGGACACAGATACGCAGTATTTT
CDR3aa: CASSLTPRDTDTQYF

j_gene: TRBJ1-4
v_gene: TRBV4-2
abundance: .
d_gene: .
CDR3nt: TGTGCCAGCAGCCAACCTCATCACAGGGACACTGAAAAACTGTTTTTT
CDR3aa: CASSQPHHRDTEKLFF

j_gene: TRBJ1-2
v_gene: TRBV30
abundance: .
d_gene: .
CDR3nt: TGTGCCTGGAGTAAGACACCCAGTTGTACCTTC
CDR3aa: CAWSKTPSCTF

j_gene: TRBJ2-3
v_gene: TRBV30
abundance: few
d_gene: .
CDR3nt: TGTGCCTGGAGTGTAAATCTCGCGGATACGCAGTATTTT
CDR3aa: CAWSVNLADTQYF

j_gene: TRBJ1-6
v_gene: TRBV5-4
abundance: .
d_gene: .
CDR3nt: TGTGCCAGCAGCATCCAGGGTTGGGGAAATAATTCACCCCTCCACTTT
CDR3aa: CASSIQGWGNNSPLHF